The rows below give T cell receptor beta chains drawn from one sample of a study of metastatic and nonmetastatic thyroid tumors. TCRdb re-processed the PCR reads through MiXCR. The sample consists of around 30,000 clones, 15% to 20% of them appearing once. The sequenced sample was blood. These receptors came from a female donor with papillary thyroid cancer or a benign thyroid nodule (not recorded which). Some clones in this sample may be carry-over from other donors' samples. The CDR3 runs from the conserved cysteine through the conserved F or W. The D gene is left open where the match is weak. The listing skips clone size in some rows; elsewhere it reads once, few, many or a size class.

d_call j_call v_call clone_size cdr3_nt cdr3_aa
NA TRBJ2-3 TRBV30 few TGTGCCTGGAGGGGCACAGATACGCAGTATTTT CAWRGTDTQYF
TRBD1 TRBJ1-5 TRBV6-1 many TGTGCCAGCAGTGAAAGGCTCCGGGACAGGGGGATGTATCAGCCCCAGCATTTT CASSERLRDRGMYQPQHF
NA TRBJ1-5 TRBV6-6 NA TGTGCCAGCAGTTATCGGGGGGGCGATCAGCCCCAGCATTTT CASSYRGGDQPQHF
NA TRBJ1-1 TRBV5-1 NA TGCGCCAGCAGTTTGAATACAGGGCCGGGAACTGAAGCTTTCTTT CASSLNTGPGTEAFF
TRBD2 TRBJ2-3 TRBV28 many TGTGCCAGCAGCATTACTAGCGCTTATACAGATACGCAGTATTTT CASSITSAYTDTQYF
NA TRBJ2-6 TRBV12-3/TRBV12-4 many TGTGCCAGCTTTCTCTCTGGGGCCAACGTCCTGACTTTC CASFLSGANVLTF
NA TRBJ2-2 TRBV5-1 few TGCGCCAGCAGCTTGGAACAAATGACTAGAGCGAACACCGGGGAGCTGTTTTTT CASSLEQMTRANTGELFF
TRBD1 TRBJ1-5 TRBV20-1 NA TGCAGTGCCGCAAAGACAGGGGGAGTGAATCAGCCCCAGCATTTT CSAAKTGGVNQPQHF
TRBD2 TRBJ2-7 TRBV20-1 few TGCAGTGCTAGGCCCTCGACTCAGGCGGGAGACGAGCAGTACTTC CSARPSTQAGDEQYF
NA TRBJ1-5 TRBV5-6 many TGTGCCAGCAGCTTTTGGCCAGGGCAGCCCCAGCATTTT CASSFWPGQPQHF
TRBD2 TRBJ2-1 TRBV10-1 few TGCGCCAGCAGTGAGGGCGGACTAGCGGGAGCCCTGTTCTTC CASSEGGLAGALFF
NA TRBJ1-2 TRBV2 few TGTGCCAGCAGTGAAGTGGTGGACAGCTATGGCTACACCTTC CASSEVVDSYGYTF
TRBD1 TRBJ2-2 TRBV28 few TGTGCCAGCAGTTCCCACCGGCAGGGGGCAACCGGGGAGCTGTTTTTT CASSSHRQGATGELFF
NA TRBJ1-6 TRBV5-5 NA TGTGCCAGCAGCTTCCCCCCCGATAATTCACCCCTCCACTTT CASSFPPDNSPLHF
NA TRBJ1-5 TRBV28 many TGTGCCAGCAACACCGCTAAGGGGCCCAGGAGCAATCAGCCCCAGCATTTT CASNTAKGPRSNQPQHF
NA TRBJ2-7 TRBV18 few TGTGCCAGCTCACCACGTAACTACGAGCAGTACTTC CASSPRNYEQYF
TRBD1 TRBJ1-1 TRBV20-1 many TGCAGTGCTAGCCTTGGGACAGGGGGCTTGGGTGAAGCTTTCTTT CSASLGTGGLGEAFF
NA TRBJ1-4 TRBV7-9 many TGTGCCAGCAGCTTAGGGAGTGGTGAAAAACTGTTTTTT CASSLGSGEKLFF
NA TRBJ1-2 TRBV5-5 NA TGTGCCAGCAGCTTGCTTGGGGCTCGGGGGTACATCTTC CASSLLGARGYIF
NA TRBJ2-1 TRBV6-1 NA TGTGCCAGCAGGGCGGGGTTGTCAAATGAGCAGTTCTTC CASRAGLSNEQFF
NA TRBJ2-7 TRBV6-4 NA TGTGCCCCCTACGGCCACGAGCAGTACTTC CAPYGHEQYF
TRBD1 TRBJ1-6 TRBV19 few TGTGCCAGTAGTATTCGGGCAGGGGGCTATTCACCCCTCCACTTT CASSIRAGGYSPLHF
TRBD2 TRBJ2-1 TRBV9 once TGTGCCAGCAGCGACCGGACTAGCCTAAGCGCCAATGAGCAGTTCTTC CASSDRTSLSANEQFF
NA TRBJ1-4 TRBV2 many TGTGCCAGCTGGGGCGGAGAAAAACTGTTTTTT CASWGGEKLFF
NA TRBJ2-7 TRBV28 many TGTGCCAGCAGTTTTAATCACGGTTACGAGCAGTACTTC CASSFNHGYEQYF
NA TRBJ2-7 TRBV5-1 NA TGCGCCAGCAGCTTGTGGCGGAAATATAGAACCGACAGGAGCTCCTACGAGCAGTACTTC CASSLWRKYRTDRSSYEQYF
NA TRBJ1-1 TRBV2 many TGTGCCACCGGGGTACAGGGCGGCAACACTGAAGCTTTCTTT CATGVQGGNTEAFF
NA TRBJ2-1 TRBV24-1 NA TGTGCCACCAGTGATGTCCTAGAGTACAATGAGCAGTTCTTC CATSDVLEYNEQFF
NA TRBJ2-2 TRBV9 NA TGTGCCAGCAGCGTTAACCTCGGGATCACCGGGGAGCTGTTTTTT CASSVNLGITGELFF